The 22 T cell receptor beta chains below all came from one sample that was sequenced in a study of long-term antiretroviral therapy in people with HIV. At survey level, the immunoSEQ assay was run in its v3.0 version. Method: immunoSEQ multiplex PCR; TCRdb's copy keeps in-frame clones and lacks some. The top ten clones hold 5.5% of a sample with tens of thousands of clones, over 70% of them seen once. Sequencing was performed on unsorted PBMCs, taken 1.1 years before starting antiretroviral therapy. The origin of the receptors is a woman under 40 with HIV.

V gene TRBV5-6 combines with J gene TRBJ1-2, with 8 positions matching TRBD1. This CDR3 has 13 residues. The J segment lost 7 bases and the V segment lost 0 bases, leaving 2 bases of the junction unmatched. CDR1 and CDR2 from the germline V gene are SGHDT and YYEEEE. CDR3 region: CASSLGTGFGYTF. The CDR3 DNA is TGTGCCAGCAGCTTGGGGACAGGGTTTGGCTACACCTTC.

The V gene is TRBV5-1, the J gene TRBJ2-2; D is unresolved. The ends were cut back, 4 bases at V and 5 bases at J, with 12 bases in the middle. The CDR3 has 14 residues. Germline V gene data show CDR1 as SGHRS and CDR2 as YFSETQ. CDR3 DNA sequence: TGCGCCAGCAGCGAAGGGTCTAAGACCGGGGAGCTGTTTTTT. This sequence encodes CASSEGSKTGELFF.

This clone was seen just once. The chain recombines TRBV2 with TRBJ2-2; the D gene is possibly TRBD1 (5 bases). V was trimmed by 7 bases and J by 5 bases, leaving 11 bases between them. This CDR3 is built from 13 residues. The germline V gene has CDR1 SNHLY and CDR2 FYNNEI. The CDR3 bases are TGTGCCAGCATTCCAGGGTTTACCGGGGAGCTGTTTTTT. Its translation is CASIPGFTGELFF. Full variable domain (missing parts from reference TRBV2 and TRBJ2-2): EPEVTQTPSHQVTQMGQEVILRCVPISNHLYFYWYRQILGQKVEFLVSFYNNEISEKSEIFDDQFSVERPDGSNFTLKIRSTKLEDSAMYFCASIPGFTGELFFGEGSRLTVL.

V and J are TRBV4-2 and TRBJ2-5; possibly TRBD1 or TRBD2 for D (6 bases each). Germline-derived CDR1 and CDR2 are LGHNA and YNFKEQ. The CDR3 loop spans 14 amino acids. V lost 5 bases, J lost 2 bases, and 12 bases lay in between. The DNA of the CDR3 is TGTGCCAGCAGCGAAGTAGGGGGGCAAGAGACCCAGTACTTC. Its translation is CASSEVGGQETQYF.

The chain employs TRBV7-9 and TRBJ2-7; D ambiguous. The germline V gene has CDR1 SEHNR and CDR2 FQNEAQ (reference sequence). The CDR3 extends over 14 amino acids. The V gene lost 0 bases and the J gene lost 2 bases, with 8 bases spanning the gap. Here the CDR3 reads CASSLAGITYEQYV. As DNA, the CDR3 is TGTGCCAGCAGCTTAGCGGGGATCACCTACGAGCAGTACGTC.

The CDR3: CASRPRGLGEKLFF. The CDR3 DNA is TGCGCCAGCAGACCCAGGGGGCTAGGTGAAAAACTGTTTTTT. The V call is TRBV4-1, the J call TRBJ1-4; 8 positions agree with TRBD1. Germline values: CDR1 MGHRA, CDR2 YSYEKL. The CDR3 runs to 14 residues. V lost 6 bases to trimming and J lost 7 bases; unmatched junction nucleotides: 7.

The chain combines TRBV25-1 with TRBJ2-4; D may be TRBD2 (5 bases). CDR3 size: 14 residues. CDR1 is MGHDK and CDR2 is SYGVNS in the germline V gene. Trimming took off 6 bases at V and 3 bases at J, with 12 bases between the two ends. CDR3 nucleotide sequence: TGTGCCAGCAGCCCCTTGGGGAGCAAAAACATTCAGTACTTC. This translates into CASSPLGSKNIQYF.

The V and J genes are TRBV30 and TRBJ2-2; D may correspond to TRBD1 or TRBD2 (6 bases each). Trimming cost V 7 bases and J 5 bases, with 14 bases left between them. Germline loops: CDR1 GTSNPN, CDR2 SVGIG (reference sequence). The CDR3 contains 13 residues. The DNA of the CDR3 is TGTGCCTCGACAGGAGGGATTACCGGGGAGCTGTTTTTT. It is translated as CASTGGITGELFF.

The chain has TRBV5-1 and TRBJ2-3; TRBD2 agrees at 8 bases. The CDR3 length is 16 residues. Per germline, CDR1 SGHRS and CDR2 YFSETQ. The V gene end was trimmed by 0 bases and the J gene end by 6 bases; junction bases not matched to a gene: 9. CDR3 loop: CASSLGSSGAGDTQYF. In DNA form, the CDR3 reads TGCGCCAGCAGCTTGGGAAGTAGCGGGGCGGGGGATACGCAGTATTTT.

The rearrangement links TRBV27 to TRBJ2-2; D is possibly TRBD2 (6 bases). Per the germline V gene, CDR1 is MNHEY and CDR2 is SMNVEV (reference sequence). Trimming stripped 2 bases from V and 8 bases from J, with 12 bases between. The CDR3 is made up of 14 amino acids. CDR3: CASSLMGGAGELFF. The CDR3 DNA sequence: TGTGCCAGCAGTTTAATGGGAGGAGCGGGGGAGCTGTTTTTT.

The DNA for the CDR3 is TGTGCCAGCAGTTTAGGGGGGGACGAGCAGTACTTC. As protein: CASSLGGDEQYF. The chain recombines TRBV27 with TRBJ2-7; 7 positions match TRBD2. Unmatched junction bases numbered 0, after V lost 2 bases and J lost 5 bases. CDR1 and CDR2 from the germline V gene are MNHEY and SMNVEV (reference sequence). The CDR3 extends over 12 amino acids.

This clone was seen a few times. The rearrangement links TRBV19 to TRBJ1-3, with unresolved D. The CDR3 totals 15 residues. The V gene's germline CDR1 is LNHDA and CDR2 SQIVND (reference sequence). Trimming removed 4 bases at V and 2 bases at J, with 12 bases between. CDR3 amino acids: CASSKEAVPGNTIYF. CDR3 coding DNA: TGTGCCAGTAGTAAAGAGGCGGTGCCTGGAAACACCATATATTTT.

The CDR3 region is CASTLLLRTEAFF. The CDR3 DNA sequence: TGTGCCAGCACCCTTCTTCTACGAACTGAAGCTTTCTTT. The chain is built from TRBV7-8 and TRBJ1-1; D not resolved. V was shortened by 7 bases and J by 5 bases, with 14 bases between the two germline ends. The CDR3 has 13 amino acids. The germline V gene encodes CDR1 SGHVS and CDR2 FQNEAQ.

The chain has TRBV7-2 and TRBJ1-3, with TRBD1 matching over 10 bases. CDR3 length equals 15 residues. The V segment lost 6 bases and the J segment 4 bases; nucleotides outside the gene matches: 6. The V gene's germline CDR1 is SGHTA and CDR2 FQGNSA. The CDR3 sequence is CASRQRTGGGNTIYF. The CDR3 DNA is TGTGCCAGCAGACAGAGGACAGGGGGAGGAAACACCATATATTTT.

This chain links TRBV7-9 with TRBJ1-5; D gene unclear. V was trimmed by 3 bases and J by 4 bases, leaving 10 bases between them. The length of the CDR3 is 14 residues. The V gene's germline CDR1 is SEHNR and CDR2 FQNEAQ (reference sequence). CDR3: CASSFEKSNQPQHF. The CDR3 nucleotides read TGTGCCAGCAGCTTTGAGAAATCAAATCAGCCCCAGCATTTT.

This chain links TRBV27 with TRBJ2-1; 10 bases align to TRBD2. This CDR3 has 15 residues. Germline assignment: CDR1 MNHEY and CDR2 SMNVEV (reference sequence). Trimming at V came to 5 bases and at J to 3 bases, leaving 4 bases not matched to a gene. The CDR3 nucleotides read TGTGCCAGCAGTCTAACTAGCGGGGACTACAATGAGCAGTTCTTC. Translated, it gives CASSLTSGDYNEQFF.

The chain carries TRBV6-1 and TRBJ2-7; TRBD1 might be the D (6 bases). Between the trimmed V and J ends, which lost 5 bases and 7 bases, there was a span of 21 bases. CDR1 is MNHNS, CDR2 SASEGT, per germline. The CDR3 is 15 residues long. This CDR3 reads CASSKTGTSSLEQYF. The CDR3 region has the DNA TGTGCCAGCAGTAAAACCGGGACATCCTCCTTGGAGCAGTACTTC.

The chain uses TRBV10-3 and TRBJ1-2; D gene uncertain. CDR3 length: 13 amino acids. Trimming removed 1 base at V and 6 bases at J, with 9 bases between. CDR1 and CDR2 (germline): ENHRY, SYGVKD. The CDR3 nucleotides read TGTGCCATCAGTGAGTTTAAAACAGATGGCTACACCTTC. It is translated as CAISEFKTDGYTF.

The rearrangement uses TRBV6-1 and TRBJ1-1; D may be TRBD1 (5 bases). Germline-derived CDR1 and CDR2 are MNHNS and SASEGT. V was cut by 4 bases and J by 1 base, with 10 bases left in between. The CDR3 has 14 residues. CDR3 protein: CASSVETANTEAFF. CDR3 DNA: TGTGCCAGCAGTGTTGAGACAGCGAACACTGAAGCTTTCTTT.

The chain links TRBV5-8 to TRBJ2-7; tentatively, D is TRBD2 (6 bases). CDR3 length: 14 residues. CDR1 is SGHTS and CDR2 is YDEGEE in the germline V gene. V was clipped by 5 bases and J by 0 bases, with 12 bases between them. For the CDR3, the DNA is TGTGCCAGCAGTCTGGTCGGGGGCTCCTACGAGCAGTACGTC. Translated, it gives CASSLVGGSYEQYV.

Here the CDR3 DNA reads TGCAGCCTCGTGGGGGGTCAGGGTAACACTGAAGCTTTCTTT. It encodes CSLVGGQGNTEAFF. V and J are TRBV29-1 and TRBJ1-1; possible D gene TRBD1, 5 bases. Trimming took off 8 bases at V and 2 bases at J, with 18 bases between the two ends. CDR3 size: 14 residues. CDR1 is SQVTM, CDR2 ANQGSEA, per germline.

The chain joins TRBV7-2 to TRBJ1-1; possible D gene TRBD1, 5 bases. V lost 1 base, J lost 4 bases, and 7 bases lay in between. Germline V gives CDR1 SGHTA, CDR2 FQGNSA. The CDR3 sequence is 13 residues long. The CDR3 DNA follows: TGTGCCAGCAGCTTAGTAAGGGGCACTGAAGCTTTCTTT. This translates into CASSLVRGTEAFF.